What follows is one T cell receptor (beta chain) and its context. These data belong to a study of identical twins. In TCRdb, the 5' RACE reads were re-called with MiXCR into one record per CDR3 protein. Seen here are roughly 1.6 million distinct CDR3 sequences, around 29% observed once, and the top ten hold around 0.25%. The CDR3 runs 16 residues. Trimming stripped 1 base from V and 2 bases from J, with 14 bases between. Germline assignment: CDR1 SGHDN and CDR2 FVKESK. Sequencing was performed on cord blood. The clonotype originates from a newborn girl in good health. This chain links TRBV14 with TRBJ2-5; D is possibly TRBD1 (6 bases). CDR3 in DNA: TGTGCCAGCAGCCAAGGCCGACAGGTCCTTCAAGAGACCCAGTACTTC. It translates to CASSQGRQVLQETQYF.